The source of this T cell receptor beta chain is a study of response to subunit inactivated influenza vaccine. Whole-study results and caveats: The study's authors posited that every seasonal influenza vaccination enlists few new T cells.

TCRdb fed the RT-PCR reads into MiXCR, producing one record per CDR3 protein. The sample lists 500,000 to 750,000 distinct CDR3 sequences, roughly 15% occurring once. With regard to this clonotype: What it recognizes is unknown.

The length of the CDR3 is 15 residues. V dropped 7 bases and J dropped 5 bases, with 17 bases sitting between them. Germline loops: CDR1 SGHVS, CDR2 FQNEAQ. The chain combines TRBV7-8 with TRBJ2-2; D is ambiguous. The TCR originated in a man over 45 who received an inactivated influenza vaccine. The sample in question was PBMCs from blood, obtained 11 to 12 days after vaccination. CDR3 sequence: CASTSRRLLTGELFF. The CDR3 DNA follows: TGTGCCAGCACCTCCCGCAGGCTCCTAACCGGGGAGCTGTTTTTT. The full variable domain, with the rest looked up from reference TRBV7-8 and TRBJ2-2, is GAGVSQSPRYKVAKRGQDVALRCDPISGHVSLFWYQQALGQGPEFLTYFQNEAQLDKSGLPSDRFFAERPEGSVSTLKIQRTQQEDSAVYLCASTSRRLLTGELFFGEGSRLTVL.